The source of this T cell receptor beta chain is a study of graft-versus-host responses after intestinal transplantation. For the study at large: Recipients obtained multivisceral, liver-intestinal, or isolated intestinal transplants.

In regard to this clone: As yet, its antigen is unknown.

The data were produced by immunoSEQ multiplex PCR, yet TCRdb's version contains in-frame clones alone and is incomplete. The sample holds about 110,000 clones, just over 90% seen once. The sample was unstimulated CD8+ T cells sorted from spleen or lymph node cells, taken before intestinal transplant. This TCR came from a human donor who received an intestinal transplant.

The CDR3 bases are TGTGCCAGCAGCCCCACAGGGCCCACTGAAGCTTTCTTT. This encodes CASSPTGPTEAFF. This rearrangement joins TRBV11-2 to TRBJ1-1, with TRBD1 as a possible D gene (6 bases). The V end was cut by 5 bases, the J end by 4 bases, with 11 bases between. The CDR3 loop spans 13 amino acids. Germline assignment: CDR1 SGHAT and CDR2 FQNNGV.